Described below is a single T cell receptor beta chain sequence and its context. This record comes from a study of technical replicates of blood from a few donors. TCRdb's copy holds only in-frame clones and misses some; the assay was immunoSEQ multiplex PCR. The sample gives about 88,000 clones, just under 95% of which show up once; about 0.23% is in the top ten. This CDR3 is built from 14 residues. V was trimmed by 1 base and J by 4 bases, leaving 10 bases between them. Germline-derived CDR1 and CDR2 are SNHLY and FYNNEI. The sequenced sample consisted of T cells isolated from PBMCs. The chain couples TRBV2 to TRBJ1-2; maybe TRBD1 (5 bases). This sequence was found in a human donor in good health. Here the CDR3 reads CASSEGGGFYGYTF. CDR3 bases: TGTGCCAGCAGTGAAGGTGGGGGGTTCTATGGCTACACCTTC.